This passage covers 6 T cell receptor beta chains from one sample sequenced in a study of OX40 agonist ivuxolimab in advanced cancers. Profiled with immunoSEQ multiplex PCR; TCRdb holds only in-frame clones, not every one. This sample yields some 44,000 clones, of which 82% are seen a single time; about 23% belongs to the top ten. Sequenced here: CD4+ or CD8+ T cells sorted from blood, sampled in a trial of the OX40 agonist ivuxolimab. Every receptor here comes from an adult with an advanced solid tumor such as melanoma, head and neck, liver or kidney cancer.

The CDR3 reads CASSESRDKTYNEQFF. The CDR3 DNA reads TGTGCCAGCAGTGAATCAAGGGACAAAACTTACAATGAGCAGTTCTTC. The gene calls are TRBV2 and TRBJ2-1, with a possible D match to TRBD1 (6 bases). V lost 2 bases and J 4 bases, leaving 15 bases between the germline ends. Germline-derived CDR1 and CDR2 are SNHLY and FYNNEI. The CDR3 is made up of 16 amino acids.

The chain uses TRBV27 and TRBJ1-1; no reliable D call. Trimming shortened V by 6 bases and J by 4 bases, and 12 bases separated the two germline ends. The germline V gene encodes CDR1 MNHEY and CDR2 SMNVEV (reference sequence). The CDR3 totals 13 residues. CDR3 protein: CASSRLAITEAFF. The CDR3 nucleotides are TGTGCCAGCAGCCGCCTAGCTATCACTGAAGCTTTCTTT.

This clone has ten or more counts. V is TRBV7-9 and J is TRBJ1-4; 8 bases are shared with TRBD1. The CDR3 is 15 residues long. Germline V gene data show CDR1 as SEHNR and CDR2 as FQNEAQ (reference sequence). The junction had 7 bases not matched to a gene; V was cut back by 2 bases and J by 8 bases. DNA for the CDR3: TGTGCCAGCAGCTTATACGGACAGGGCCACGAAAAACTGTTTTTT. Amino acids: CASSLYGQGHEKLFF. The full variable domain, rest sourced from reference TRBV7-9 and TRBJ1-4, is DTGVSQNPRHKITKRGQNVTFRCDPISEHNRLYWYRQTLGQGPEFLTYFQNEAQLEKSRLLSDRFSAERPKGSFSTLEIQRTEQGDSAMYLCASSLYGQGHEKLFFGSGTQLSVL.

Comments on this clone: A junction boundary mismatches the germline segment, possibly from a read error. The J gene is TRBJ1-2, the V gene TRBV29-1; D may be TRBD1 (6 bases). Germline assignment: CDR1 SQVTM and CDR2 ANQGSEA. The CDR3 covers 12 residues. The CDR3 nucleotides read TGCAGGGTTGGTGGGGGCGACTATGGCTACACCTTC. Translating it yields CRVGGGDYGYTF.

V is TRBV5-4 and J is TRBJ2-3; TRBD2 matches at 8 bases. The V and J ends lost 0 bases and 7 bases, in that order; junction bases with no gene match: 10. This CDR3 is 16 amino acids long. Looked up from germline, CDR1 is SGHNT and CDR2 is YYREEE (reference sequence). The CDR3 loop is CASSLDSGGPFHTQYF. In DNA form, the CDR3 reads TGTGCCAGCAGCTTGGATTCGGGGGGGCCTTTCCATACGCAGTATTTT.

J is TRBJ2-1 and V is TRBV5-6; 7 nucleotides agree with TRBD1. J gave up 4 bases and V 6 bases, and 7 bases lay outside the gene matches. Germline-derived CDR1 and CDR2 are SGHDT and YYEEEE. This CDR3 comprises 14 residues. In nucleotides, the CDR3 is TGTGCCAGCACCCGACAGGGCTTATACAATGAGCAGTTCTTC. This encodes CASTRQGLYNEQFF. Full variable domain (remainder filled in from reference TRBV5-6 and TRBJ2-1): DAGVTQSPTHLIKTRGQQVTLRCSPKSGHDTVSWYQQALGQGPQFIFQYYEEEERQRGNFPDRFSGHQFPNYSSELNVNALLLGDSALYLCASTRQGLYNEQFFGPGTRLTVL.